This T cell receptor beta chain is drawn from a study of memory CD4+ T cells and cytomegalovirus serostatus. Whole-study results and caveats: The CMV-associated TCR signature appears largely within the CD4+ memory repertoire. CMV serostatus prediction reached median AUC about 0.95, or 0.9 with US-trained model.

With regard to this clone: The antigen remains undetermined.

The sort gate was single viable CD3+CD4+CD8-CD45RO+ cells for memory CD4+ T cells. Positive selection with CD4 microbeads enriched total CD4+ T cells. Assay: immunoSEQ multiplex PCR; the TCRdb copy retains only in-frame clones and omits some. Found here are about 44,000 clones, just over 75% of them singletons; the top ten hold around 1.9%. The CDR3 extends over 14 amino acids. Germline CDR1 is MNHEY and CDR2 is SVGAGI. V was shortened by 5 bases and J by 11 bases, with 21 bases between the two germline ends. The V call is TRBV6-5, the J call TRBJ1-2; D possibly corresponds to TRBD1 (6 bases). The receptor comes from an adult in good health and CMV-seronegative. The sample comprised memory CD4+ T cells from blood. CDR3 amino acids: CASSKQTRDNSYTF. The CDR3 DNA reads TGTGCCAGCAGTAAACAAACCCGGGACAACTCTTACACCTTC.